This T cell receptor beta chain was sequenced for a study of T cell responses to AZD1222 COVID-19 vaccine. General study points: Two doses of AZD1222 preceded a rise in Spike-specific TCR breadth and depth.

In the case of this clone: Its antigen is undetermined.

Generated by immunoSEQ multiplex PCR, the TCRdb table keeps only in-frame clones and is missing some. The sample includes about 190,000 clones, approximately 90% of them seen just once. V was pared by 0 bases and J by 3 bases, with 2 bases between. The CDR3 sequence is 12 residues long. Germline-derived CDR1 and CDR2 are SGHKS and YYEKEE (reference sequence). The chain couples TRBV5-5 to TRBJ2-3; D remains unclear. The receptor was derived from an adult in good health. This specimen was peripheral blood, taken on day 0 of AZD1222 vaccination. The CDR3 here is CASSLETDTQYF. The CDR3 DNA sequence: TGTGCCAGCAGCTTGGAAACAGATACGCAGTATTTT.